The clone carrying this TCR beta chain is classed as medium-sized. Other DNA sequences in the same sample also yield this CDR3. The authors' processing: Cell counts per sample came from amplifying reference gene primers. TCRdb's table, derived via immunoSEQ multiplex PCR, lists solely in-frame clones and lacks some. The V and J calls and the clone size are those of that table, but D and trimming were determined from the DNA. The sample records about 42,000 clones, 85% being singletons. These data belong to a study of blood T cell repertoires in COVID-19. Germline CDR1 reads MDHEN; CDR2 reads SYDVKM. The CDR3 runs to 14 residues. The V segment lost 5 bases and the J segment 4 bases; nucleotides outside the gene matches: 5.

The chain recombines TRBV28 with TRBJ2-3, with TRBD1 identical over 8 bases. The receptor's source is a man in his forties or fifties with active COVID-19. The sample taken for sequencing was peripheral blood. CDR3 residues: CASSEDRAADTQYF. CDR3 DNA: TGTGCCAGCAGTGAGGACAGGGCTGCAGATACGCAGTATTTT.